The clone carrying this T cell receptor (beta chain) occurred a few times. What it binds is unknown. The sample belongs to a study of blood T cells in healthy people across ages. Study results and limitations: Naive CD4+ cell counts and diversity both ran higher in long-lived than in aged donors. Unknown CMV status may confound age-related changes in expanded clones.

Looked up from germline, CDR1 is MGHRA and CDR2 is YSYEKL. The CDR3 contains 17 residues. Trimming pared 1 base from V and 0 bases from J, leaving 13 bases between. Through a sample-barcoded 5' primer and a J-beta primer mix, a second PCR was run for roughly 6 to 11 cycles. A template-switch adaptor containing 12 random nucleotides labeled each cDNA molecule. TCRdb reanalysed the 5' RACE reads using MiXCR and keeps one entry per CDR3 protein. The table records fewer than 750,000 distinct CDR3 sequences, 52% of them present only once. This rearrangement joins TRBV4-1 to TRBJ2-1; TRBD1 might be the D (5 bases). This TCR was sampled from a woman older than 75 in good health. Sequenced input: blood. The CDR3 DNA reads as TGCGCCAGCAGCCAAGTAGCAGGGCCAAGCTCCTACAATGAGCAGTTCTTC. Amino acids: CASSQVAGPSSYNEQFF.